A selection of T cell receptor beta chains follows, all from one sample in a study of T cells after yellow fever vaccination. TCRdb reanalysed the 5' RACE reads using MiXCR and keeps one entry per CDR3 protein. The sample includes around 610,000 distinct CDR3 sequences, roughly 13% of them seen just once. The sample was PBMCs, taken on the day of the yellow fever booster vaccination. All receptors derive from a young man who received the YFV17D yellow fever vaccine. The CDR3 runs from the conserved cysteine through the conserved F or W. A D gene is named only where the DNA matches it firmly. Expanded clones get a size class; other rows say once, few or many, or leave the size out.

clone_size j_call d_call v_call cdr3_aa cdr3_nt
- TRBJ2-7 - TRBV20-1 CSARDFDSYEQYF TGCAGTGCTAGAGATTTTGACAGCTACGAGCAGTACTTC
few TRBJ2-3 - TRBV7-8 CASSFRDGGEAQYF TGTGCCAGCAGCTTCCGGGACGGCGGAGAGGCGCAGTATTTT
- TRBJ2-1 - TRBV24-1 CATSDLKESSYNEQFF TGTGCCACCAGTGATTTAAAGGAGAGCTCCTACAATGAGCAGTTCTTC
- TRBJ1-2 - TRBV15 CATSSTYEDGYTF TGTGCCACCAGCAGCACATACGAAGATGGCTACACCTTC
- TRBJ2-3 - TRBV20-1 CSYERGKSTDTQYF TGCAGTTATGAGCGAGGGAAGAGCACAGATACGCAGTATTTT
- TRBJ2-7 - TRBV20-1 CSARPVVPGGVNEQYF TGCAGTGCTAGGCCTGTGGTGCCCGGAGGGGTTAACGAGCAGTACTTC
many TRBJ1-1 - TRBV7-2 CASREGMNTEAFF TGTGCCAGCCGGGAGGGAATGAACACTGAAGCTTTCTTT
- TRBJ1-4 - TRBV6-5 CASSYSSGATTNEKLFF TGTGCCAGCAGTTACTCCTCAGGAGCGACAACTAATGAAAAACTGTTTTTT
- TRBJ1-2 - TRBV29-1 CSVEGQGVGGYTF TGCAGCGTTGAGGGGCAGGGTGTTGGCGGCTACACCTTC
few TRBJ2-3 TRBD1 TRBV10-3 CAMRDPGQAIDTQYF TGTGCCATGCGGGACCCGGGACAGGCGATAGATACGCAGTATTTT
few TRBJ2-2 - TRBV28 CASSSPAAPAGELFF TGTGCCAGCAGTTCCCCCGCTGCACCGGCCGGGGAGCTGTTTTTT
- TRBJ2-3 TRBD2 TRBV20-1 CSASGREGSTDTQYF TGCAGTGCTAGTGGTCGGGAGGGCTCAACAGATACGCAGTATTTT
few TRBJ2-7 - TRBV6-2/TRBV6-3 CASSYPDNEQYF TGTGCCAGCAGTTATCCGGACAACGAGCAGTACTTC
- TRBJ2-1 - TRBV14 CASSQTARRSYNEQFF TGTGCCAGCAGCCAGACGGCTCGACGCTCCTACAATGAGCAGTTCTTC
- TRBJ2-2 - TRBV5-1 CASSPGTTLAGELFF TGCGCCAGCAGTCCCGGGACAACCTTGGCCGGGGAGCTGTTTTTT
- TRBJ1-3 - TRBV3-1 CASSHGGSSGNTIYF TGTGCCAGCAGCCATGGTGGCAGCTCTGGAAACACCATATATTTT
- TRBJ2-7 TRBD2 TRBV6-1 CASTPLRAGATYEQYF TGTGCCAGCACTCCTCTGAGGGCGGGAGCCACCTACGAGCAGTACTTC
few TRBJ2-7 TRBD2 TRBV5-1 CASSLVAGVGKYEQYF TGCGCCAGCAGCTTGGTAGCGGGAGTTGGAAAATACGAGCAGTACTTC
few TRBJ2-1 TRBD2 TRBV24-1 CATSDYGLAGEDLFF TGTGCCACCAGTGACTATGGACTAGCGGGAGAGGATCTGTTCTTC
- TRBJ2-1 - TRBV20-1 CSADVGASNEQFF TGCAGTGCCGATGTGGGGGCAAGCAATGAGCAGTTCTTC
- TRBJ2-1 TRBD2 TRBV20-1 CSARGLARGRAYNEQFF TGCAGTGCTAGGGGACTAGCGAGAGGTAGGGCCTACAATGAGCAGTTCTTC
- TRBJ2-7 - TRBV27 CASSTGLAALYEQYF TGTGCCAGCAGTACTGGGCTAGCCGCTTTGTACGAGCAGTACTTC
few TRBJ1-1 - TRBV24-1 CATSDFHEVLKAFF TGTGCCACCAGTGATTTTCACGAAGTCCTGAAAGCTTTCTTT
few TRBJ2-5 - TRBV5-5 CASDQKEGWETQYF TGTGCCAGCGACCAAAAGGAGGGCTGGGAGACCCAGTACTTC
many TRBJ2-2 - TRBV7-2 CASSFSGTNTGELFF TGTGCCAGCAGCTTTAGCGGAACGAACACCGGGGAGCTGTTTTTT
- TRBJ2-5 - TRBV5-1 CASSPQDSQETQYF TGCGCCAGCAGCCCTCAGGACTCGCAAGAGACCCAGTACTTC
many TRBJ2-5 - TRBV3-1 CASSHGETQYF TGTGCCAGCAGCCACGGAGAGACCCAGTACTTC
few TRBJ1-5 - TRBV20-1 CSARDGGGVRPQHF TGCAGTGCTAGAGATGGGGGGGGAGTGCGGCCCCAGCATTTT